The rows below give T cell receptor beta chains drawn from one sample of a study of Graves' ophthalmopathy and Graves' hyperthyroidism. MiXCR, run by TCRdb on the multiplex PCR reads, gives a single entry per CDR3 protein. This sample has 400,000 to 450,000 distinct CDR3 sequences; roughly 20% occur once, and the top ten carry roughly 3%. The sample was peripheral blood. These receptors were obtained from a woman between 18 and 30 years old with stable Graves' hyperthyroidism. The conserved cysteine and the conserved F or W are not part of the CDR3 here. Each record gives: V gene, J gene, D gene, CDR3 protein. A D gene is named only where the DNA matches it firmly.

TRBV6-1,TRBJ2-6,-,ASLDYSGANVLT
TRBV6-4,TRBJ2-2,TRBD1,ASTSDRVTGELS
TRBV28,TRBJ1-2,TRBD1,ASTIGGTGSNYGYT
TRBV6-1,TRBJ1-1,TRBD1,ASRTGTGITEAF
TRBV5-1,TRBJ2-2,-,ASSLRGDYNTGELF
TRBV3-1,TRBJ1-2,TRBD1,ASSQDRAGGSGYT
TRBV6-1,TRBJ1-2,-,ASSGTAGGGYT
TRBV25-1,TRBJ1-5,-,ASRAGNQPRH
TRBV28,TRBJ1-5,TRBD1,ASTTGTGGNQPQH
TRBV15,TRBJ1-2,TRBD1,ATSREATGGGGYT
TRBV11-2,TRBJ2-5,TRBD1,ASSLLGTGGRVQETQY
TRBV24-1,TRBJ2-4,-,ATSDLGEAKNIQY
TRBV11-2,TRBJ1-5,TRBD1,ASSLGGGQGWPQH
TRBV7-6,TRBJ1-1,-,ASSFSVGTDTEAF
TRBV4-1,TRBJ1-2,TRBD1,ASSQGQGGSGYT
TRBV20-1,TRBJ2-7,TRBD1,SAIPGQSFSEQY
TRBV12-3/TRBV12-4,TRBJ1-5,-,ASSLGGYNQPQH
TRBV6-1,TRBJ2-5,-,ASSESGEGAETQY
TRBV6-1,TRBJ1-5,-,ASSEGYDQPQH
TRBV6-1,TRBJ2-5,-,ASSETGYQETQY
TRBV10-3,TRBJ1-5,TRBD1,AISEGQGGNQPQH
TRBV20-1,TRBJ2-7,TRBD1,SAHPTGGPYEQY
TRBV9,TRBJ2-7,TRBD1,ASSKGAGEQY
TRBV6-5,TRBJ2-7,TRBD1,ASRPGQGSYEQY
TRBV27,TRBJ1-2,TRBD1,ASKQGAQFYGYT
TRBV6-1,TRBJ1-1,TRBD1,ASSAWTGVNTEAF
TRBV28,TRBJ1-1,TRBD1,ASSSPSQGEAF
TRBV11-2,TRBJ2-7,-,ASSELRGRYEQY
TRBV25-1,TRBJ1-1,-,ASSERDAEAF
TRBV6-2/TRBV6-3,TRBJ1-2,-,ASSYSYGGTNYGYT
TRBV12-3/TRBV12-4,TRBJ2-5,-,ASSLPLFQETQY
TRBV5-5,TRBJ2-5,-,ASSFPGQETQY
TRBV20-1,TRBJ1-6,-,SAARNHDTFYNSPLH
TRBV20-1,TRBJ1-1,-,SARGQGRSNTEAF
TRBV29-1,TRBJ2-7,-,SVITGTVKSYEQY
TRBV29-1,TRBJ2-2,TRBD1,SGTGGSGELF
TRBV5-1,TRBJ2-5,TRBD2,ASSLAGLALETQY
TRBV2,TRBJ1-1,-,ASSPTIANPEAF
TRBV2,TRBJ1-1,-,ASSRDPVLNTEAF
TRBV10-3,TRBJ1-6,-,AISDLSRGHFKLH
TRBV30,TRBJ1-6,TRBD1,AWSGGQGGNSPLH
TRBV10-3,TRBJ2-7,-,AISGDTTYEQY
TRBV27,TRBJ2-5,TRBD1,ASSFGTGQETQY
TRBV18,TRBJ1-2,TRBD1,ASSPSIAGQGNYGYT
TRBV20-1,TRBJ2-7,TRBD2,SAIRRELSYEQY
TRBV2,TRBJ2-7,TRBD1,ASSGRTGFSEQY
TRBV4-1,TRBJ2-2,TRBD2,ASSQVRRGAGELF
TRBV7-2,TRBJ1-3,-,ASSPQSSGNTIY
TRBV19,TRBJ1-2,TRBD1,ASSTSGTGGYYGYT
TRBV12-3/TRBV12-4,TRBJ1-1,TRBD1,ASSHRDRSLWAF